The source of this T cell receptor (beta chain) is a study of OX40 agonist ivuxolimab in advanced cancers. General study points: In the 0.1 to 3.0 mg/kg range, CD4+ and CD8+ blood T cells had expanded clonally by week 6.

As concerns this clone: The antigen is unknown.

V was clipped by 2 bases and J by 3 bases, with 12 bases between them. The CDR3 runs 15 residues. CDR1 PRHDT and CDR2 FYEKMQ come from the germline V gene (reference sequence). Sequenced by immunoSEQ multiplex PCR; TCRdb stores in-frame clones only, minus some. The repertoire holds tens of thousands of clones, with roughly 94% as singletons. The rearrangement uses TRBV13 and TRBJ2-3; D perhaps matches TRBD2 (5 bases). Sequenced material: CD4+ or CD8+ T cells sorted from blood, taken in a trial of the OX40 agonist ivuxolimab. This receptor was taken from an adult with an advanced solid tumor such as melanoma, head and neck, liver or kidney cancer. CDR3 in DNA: TGTGCCAGCAGCTTACCGGGGTTTAGGACAGATACGCAGTATTTT. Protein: CASSLPGFRTDTQYF.